Listed below are T cell receptor beta chains from one sample, sequenced in a study of cytomegalovirus exposure and HLA in healthy donors. Only in-frame clones appear in the TCRdb table, and some are missing; sequencing was by immunoSEQ multiplex PCR. The sample has about 160,000 clones, more than 75% seen once; the top ten hold 9.7%. Material for sequencing was PBMCs. These receptors all stem from a man aged 18 to 30 in good health and CMV-seropositive. Each CDR3 is given with its conserved first and last residue. The D gene is left open where the match is weak. Clone size is given for some rows only: seen once, a few or many times, or a class if the clone is expanded.

V	D	J	length	size	DNA	CDR3
TRBV21-1	-	TRBJ1-1	14	-	TGTGCCAGCAGCACCGCAACAGGGAACACTGAAGCTTTCTTT	CASSTATGNTEAFF
TRBV7-2	TRBD2	TRBJ2-2	17	-	TGTGCCAGCAGCTTACCTAGCGGGAAGTCGAACACCGGGGAGCTGTTTTTT	CASSLPSGKSNTGELFF
TRBV7-9	TRBD2	TRBJ2-2	17	-	TGTGCCAGCAGCCCATTATTAGCGGGAGGGCCGACCGGGGAGCTGTTTTTT	CASSPLLAGGPTGELFF
TRBV30	TRBD1	TRBJ1-1	11	-	TGTGCCTGGGGGACAGGGACTGAAGCTTTCTTT	CAWGTGTEAFF
TRBV18	-	TRBJ1-1	15	-	TGTGCCAGCTCACTAGACAGACTCAAGAACACTGAAGCTTTCTTT	CASSLDRLKNTEAFF
TRBV2	TRBD1	TRBJ2-7	15	-	TGTGCCACAACTTCCCGGGACAGCTTTTCCTACGAGCAGTACTTC	CATTSRDSFSYEQYF
TRBV28	-	TRBJ2-3	11	-	TGTGCCAGCAGCCTAAGCGATACGCAGTATTTT	CASSLSDTQYF
TRBV5-1	TRBD2	TRBJ2-2	17	few	TGCGCCAGCAGCCCGACTAGCGGGAGTTCGGCCACCGGGGAGCTGTTTTTT	CASSPTSGSSATGELFF
TRBV7-6	TRBD1	TRBJ2-1	16	-	TGTGCCAGCAGCGAGAGGACAGGGTTCTCCTACAATGAGCAGTTCTTC	CASSERTGFSYNEQFF
TRBV15	TRBD2	TRBJ2-1	16	-	TGTGCCACCAGCCCACCGGAGGGGCGGGAGCCATTTGAGCAGTTCTTC	CATSPPEGREPFEQFF
TRBV11-2	TRBD1	TRBJ2-7	15	once	TGTGCCAGCAGCACAATCAGGGGGCGAACCTACGAGCAGTACTTC	CASSTIRGRTYEQYF
TRBV5-6	-	TRBJ1-1	16	-	TGTGCCAGCAGCTTGCGGAGCACTTACCAGAACACTGAAGCTTTCTTT	CASSLRSTYQNTEAFF
TRBV5-4	TRBD1	TRBJ1-6	16	-	TGTGCCAGCAGCCCTGAGGGGGCTCCTTATAATTCACCCCTCCACTTT	CASSPEGAPYNSPLHF
TRBV14	-	TRBJ1-2	15	-	TGTGCCAGCAGCCTATCGGAGTACAGGGACTATGGCTACACCTTC	CASSLSEYRDYGYTF
TRBV7-9	-	TRBJ1-2	13	-	TGTGCCAGCAGCTTAGACAGCCCCTATGGCTACACCTTC	CASSLDSPYGYTF
TRBV9	-	TRBJ1-5	13	-	TGTGCCAGCAGCGTAGCCGGGGGACAGCCCCAGCATTTT	CASSVAGGQPQHF
TRBV6-1	-	TRBJ2-1	15	few	TGTGCCAGCAGACAAAACCCCCAGGCTTCATCTGAGCAGTTCTTC	CASRQNPQASSEQFF
TRBV9	TRBD2	TRBJ2-7	15	-	TGTGCCAGCAGCGCGACTAGCGGGAGCTCCTACGAGCAGTACTTC	CASSATSGSSYEQYF
TRBV7-9	TRBD1	TRBJ1-4	12	-	TGTGCCAGCAGTCCCGGGACAGAAGGACTGTTTTTT	CASSPGTEGLFF
TRBV5-4	TRBD1	TRBJ2-5	15	-	TGTGCCAGCAGCGCCCAGGGGGCGCTGAAGGAGACCCAGTACTTC	CASSAQGALKETQYF
TRBV7-9	TRBD2	TRBJ2-3	16	-	TGTGCCAGCAAAGGGACCACTAGCGGGGGCACAGATACGCAGTATTTT	CASKGTTSGGTDTQYF
TRBV5-6	TRBD1	TRBJ2-6	15	-	TGTGCCAGCAGCCTGAGGGGGCGTGGGGCCAACGTCCTGACTTTC	CASSLRGRGANVLTF
TRBV5-1	-	TRBJ2-7	16	few	TGCGCCAGCAGCTACGACTCCGTAGGCGTGTCCTACGAGCAGTACTTC	CASSYDSVGVSYEQYF
TRBV10-1	TRBD1	TRBJ1-5	17	once	TGCGCCAGCAGTGATGAGACAGGGCAGGACGGGGAACAGCCCCAGCATTTT	CASSDETGQDGEQPQHF
TRBV4-1	-	TRBJ1-5	17	once	TGCGCCAGCAGCCAAGAGGGGGACACAGATAGCAATCAGCCCCAGCATTTT	CASSQEGDTDSNQPQHF
TRBV9	-	TRBJ2-5	14	-	TGTGCCAGCAGCGTAATGGAGGGGAGGGAGACCCAGTACTTC	CASSVMEGRETQYF
TRBV10-1	-	TRBJ2-3	15	-	TGCGCCAGCAGTGAGTCGTTTTCTAACACAGATACGCAGTATTTT	CASSESFSNTDTQYF
TRBV4-2	-	TRBJ2-7	15	-	TGTGCCAGCAGCCAATCCAGTGTGACATTGCGCGAGCAGTACTTC	CASSQSSVTLREQYF
TRBV19	-	TRBJ2-2	14	-	TGTGCCAGTATTACAGGGCCTGACACCGGGGAGCTGTTTTTT	CASITGPDTGELFF
TRBV7-2	TRBD2	TRBJ2-7	16	-	TGTGCCAGCAGCAGCCGAAGTACTAGCGGGAGCTACGAGCAGTACTTC	CASSSRSTSGSYEQYF
TRBV30	TRBD2	TRBJ2-2	17	-	TGTGCCTGGAGGGGACTAGCGGGGGCTGCAGGCACCGGGGAGCTGTTTTTT	CAWRGLAGAAGTGELFF